This TCR beta chain originates from a study of cytomegalovirus exposure and HLA in healthy donors listed by TCRdb under 2017. About the investigation overall: An earlier analysis of approximately 640 of the donors reported 276 Gb of sequence data and some 100 million unique TCR beta sequences from about 179 million T cells. Approximately 300 gigabases of sequencing data and approximately 91 million unique TCR sequences made up an early release that covered some 640 HLA-typed donors. Of the 350 to 450 genotyped donors, 81% fell in the genetic ancestry cluster associated with self-reported Caucasian donors. The study aimed to test whether cataloging public T cell receptors could reveal signatures of past pathogen exposure. The T cell repertoires of 700 or so subjects were profiled by immunosequencing and related to cytomegalovirus serostatus. A separate validation cohort of 100 to 150 different subjects was used in addition to the roughly 670-subject first cohort. To predict cytomegalovirus infection status, the study combined high-throughput TCR immunosequencing, statistical association of individual TCRs with disease status, and machine learning. In a later analysis, previously published TCR beta repertoires from 500 to 750 donors were re-analyzed and high-resolution HLA genotyping was added so that TCR occurrence patterns could be studied. The later analysis used no new phenotypic data to find candidate immune exposures, relying instead on TCR beta sequences and their occurrence across donors. In an earlier analysis of about 590 of the donors, high-throughput TCR beta sequencing was used to judge whether each TCR beta V gene segment behaved as functional or pseudogenic. Alongside the repertoire data, information on donor age, sex, ethnicity and CMV serostatus was compiled. A later genetic analysis took genome-wide SNP genotypes for about 55% of the roughly 700 donors and used that subset as a discovery cohort. All discovery cohort repertoires had been generated using a single sequencing platform. HLA typing included class I and class II loci at four-digit resolution. Typing coverage differed by locus: A, B, C, DRB1 and DQB1 were typed in roughly 629-630 donors, DQA1 in 500 to 550, DPA1 in around 580, and DPB1 in approximately 450. Four or five DR-DQ haplotypes were handled as single units for association and clustering because linkage in the cohort was strong. Among roughly 400 genotyped donors of the cohort, an average of roughly 240,000 unique TCR beta nucleotide sequences were sequenced per donor, around a sixth of them non-productive. Overall results and qualifications from the work: An earlier analysis of approximately 590 of the donors showed that most TCR beta V segments appeared in productive rearrangements either about 90% or about 30% of the time, which broadly matched IMGT annotations. Correlated functional status among segregating V segments might be attributable to linkage disequilibrium, but an unknown experimental factor could not be ruled out. In a later genetic analysis, a missense DCLRE1C variant was associated with V-gene and J-gene trimming of TCR beta chains, and the association was replicated in an independent cohort. The classifier was reported to diagnose cytomegalovirus status with high specificity and sensitivity in both the original and validation cohorts. Because HLA typing was missing for some donors at each locus, association tests included only the typed subset. Presence/absence analyses assumed roughly uniform sequencing depth across donors, an assumption that may not hold. In a later analysis, TCR association rates were found to vary across HLA loci, with the most associated TCRs seen for DRB1 alleles and the fewest for HLA-C alleles. A total of 150 or so TCR beta chains were listed by the study as associated with cytomegalovirus. At a false discovery rate of 0.05, a later analysis linked 15,000 to 20,000 TCR beta sequences to specific HLA alleles. Because counts were too low, some 16 rarely observed V segments, including chromosome 9 orphons, were excluded from the earlier analysis of around 640 of the donors. A group of highly shared sequence variants was considered likely to be a technical artifact of the sequencing pipeline. Because the 87-base-pair reads could not distinguish some IMGT-functional V segments, including TRBV6-2 and TRBV6-3, those segments were excluded. For the cohort, immune exposure information was limited to CMV serostatus. Three of the identified cytomegalovirus-associated TCR beta chains were confirmed in vitro to be specific for cytomegalovirus antigens. In a later genetic analysis, fewer N-insertions in productive TCRs were reported among donors in an Asian-associated ancestry cluster than the roughly 700-donor mean. In a later analysis, several top co-occurrence clusters were reported to appear linked to parvovirus B19, influenza, CMV and Epstein-Barr virus. This cohort had only TCR beta chains sequenced, and the lack of alpha or paired-chain data limited which features could be detected. It was suggested by the authors that the approach could potentially be generalized to other disease states and immunological phenotypes. Most TCR sequences were observed very rarely across donors, whereas some public TCRs were present in many individuals. Compared with equally common non-associated chains, HLA-associated TCR beta chains in a later analysis were more clonally expanded and had lower generation probabilities. A later analysis found that most CMV-associated TCR beta chains appeared HLA-restricted, with HLA associations seemingly driven largely by CMV exposure. When HLA alleles, especially DR and DQ, strongly co-occurred, attributing TCR associations to individual alleles was difficult. A further reported finding was that TCR beta sequences accurately predicted the HLA-A and HLA-B alleles for most subjects in the first cohort.

The cohort comprised more than 550 healthy bone marrow donors. At the time of sampling, all cohort members were nominally healthy, though unrecorded immune exposures were likely present. The donor was CMV seronegative and belonged to the group of 380 or so seronegative cohort members. Every donor gave a peripheral blood sample, and the peripheral blood mononuclear cells from that sample were used for TCR beta sequencing. The Qiagen DNeasy Blood Extraction Kit was used to extract genomic DNA from the blood cell samples. Notes on this clone: The specificity of this receptor is unknown. Per-nucleotide qualities are absent, and no much larger clonotype sits a single base away.

Measured from the cysteine to the phenylalanine, the CDR3 is 16 residues long. Left in the record is the CDR3 DNA by itself, 48 bases read in frame from the first base. CDR1 and CDR2, looked up from the germline V gene (reference sequence), are SGHAT and FQDESV. V is cut by 4 bases and J by 4 bases, and the space between the germline ends is 16 bases. The method behind the library was the immunoSEQ multiplex PCR assay. For the multiplex PCR, a mixture combining 60 forward primers for TCR Vbeta segments and 13 reverse primers for TCR Jbeta segments was used. Amplification of the CDR3 region of rearranged TCR beta genes was performed with a multiplex PCR assay on genomic DNA. The amplified TCR beta libraries were sequenced on the Illumina HiSeq System as 87-base-pair reads. From the authors' description of their analysis: In a later analysis, around 80 million unique TCR beta chains were counted across the roughly 670 repertoires, and roughly 11 million of these chains were shared by at least two donors. A nearest-neighbor algorithm error-corrected the raw reads and collapsed the reads into unique sequences, merging closely related sequences to remove PCR and sequencing errors. V, D and J gene segments were assigned by aligning CDR3 sequences to IMGT reference sequences. For a sequence to be retained, a match of at least six nucleotides was required to both a V gene segment and a J gene segment. Rearrangements were called productive when the CDR3 lacked stop codons and stayed in frame with V and J; all others were non-productive. CDR3 was defined by IMGT convention, running from the second conserved V-encoded cysteine to the conserved J-encoded phenylalanine. In an earlier analysis of around 570 of the donors, sequences lacking an unambiguous match to a single V gene segment were excluded. An earlier analysis of some 500 of the donors classified V segments as functional when productive rearrangements were above 56.7% and as segregating when the standard deviation between donors was above 5%. A statistical classification framework was built to diagnose cytomegalovirus status from the catalog of TCR beta chain sequences. In a later analysis, V and J genes were assigned by comparing TCR nucleotide sequences against IMGT/GENE-DB human TR gene sequences. In a later analysis, CDR3 sequences and most-parsimonious VDJ recombination scenarios were assigned using the TCRdist pipeline. A later analysis defined each TCR beta chain by its CDR3 amino acid sequence plus V-gene family, and excluded reads lacking a unique V-gene family. To address suspected cross-contamination and a sequencing artifact, a later analysis removed roughly 580 highly shared, low-generation-probability nucleotide sequences. In a later analysis, a clonal expansion index was calculated for each public chain from normalized within-repertoire ranks of inferred template counts. In a later analysis, generation probabilities were computed using a VDJ recombination model fitted to out-of-frame rearrangements, and the results were checked against IGoR. In a later analysis, TCR-TCR, TCR-HLA and TCR-CMV co-occurrence was scored with hypergeometric tests, and a repertoire-size bias correction was applied to TCR pairs. False discovery rates were estimated in a later analysis by permuting HLA or CMV assignments 20 times. In a later analysis, co-occurring TCRs were grouped using DBSCAN, with TCRdist sequence similarity added in when clustering inside HLA-allele-positive subsets. Repertoires with fewer than 30,000 or more than 120,000 public chains were left out of co-occurrence clustering, as were a handful of repertoires with anomalous nucleotide sharing. In TCRdb, the immuneACCESS table is reduced to in-frame sequences with V and J assigned. These tables do not hold every clone; where another copy was compared, an unresolved V gene accounts for under half, and the others remain unexplained. For V, J and clone size, that table is used; D and trimming come from the DNA. Counted in this sample were about 130,000 clones; 60% to 80% of them appeared once. The ten largest clones add up to about 4% of the sample.

This receptor was identified in a man aged 25-45 years in good health and CMV-seronegative. The V and J segments used are TRBV11-1 and TRBJ2-2; a tentative D call is TRBD1 (5 bases match). Sequencing was done on a sample of PBMCs. The nucleotide sequence reads TGTGCCAGCAGCTACAGGAGATGGAGAGTCACCGGGGAGCTGTTTTTT. Its product reads: CASSYRRWRVTGELFF.